These 9 T cell receptor beta chains came from one sample sequenced in a study of Graves' ophthalmopathy and Graves' hyperthyroidism. RNA transcripts provided the template for amplifying TCR beta CDR3 regions. RT-PCR was first run with HTBI primers, then multiplex PCR in a second round. TCRdb re-called the multiplex PCR reads with MiXCR, one entry per CDR3 protein. Counted here are around 590,000 distinct CDR3 sequences, 35% to 45% occurring once; the ten biggest clones make up about 4%. Material: peripheral blood or thyroid tissue (not recorded which). The receptor set was obtained from an adult man with Graves' hyperthyroidism.

V usage is TRBV7-3 and J usage is TRBJ2-5, with TRBD2 matching over 7 bases. There are 17 residues in the CDR3. The germline CDR1 and CDR2 sequences are SGHTA and FQGTGA. After removal of 5 bases from V and 2 bases from J, the junction contained 14 bases not matched to a gene. The CDR3 DNA is TGTGCCAGCAGCCCCGAGAGCGTAGCAGCGGGGCAAGAGACCCAGTACTTC. Its protein is CASSPESVAAGQETQYF.

V gene TRBV12-3 or TRBV12-4 combines with J gene TRBJ2-2; 7 bases match TRBD1. Losses at the gene ends were 1 base for V and 2 bases for J; bases not matched to a gene: 1. The CDR3 extends over 15 amino acids. The CDR3 nucleotides read TGTGCCAGCAGTTTAGAAGGGGGCAACACCGGGGAGCTGTTTTTT. Amino acid sequence: CASSLEGGNTGELFF.

This clonotype was observed a handful of times. V and J are TRBV27 and TRBJ1-1; D unclear. This CDR3 comprises 13 residues. V was trimmed by 4 bases and J by 8 bases, leaving 14 bases between them. CDR1 MNHEY and CDR2 SMNVEV come from the germline V gene (reference sequence). In DNA, the CDR3 is TGTGCCAGCAGTTCCTGGTCGAGGGCGGAAGCTTTCTTT. Protein: CASSSWSRAEAFF.

The rearrangement links TRBV15 to TRBJ2-3; the match to TRBD2 covers 8 bases. Per the germline V gene, CDR1 is LNHNV and CDR2 is YYDKDF (reference sequence). After removal of 4 bases from V and 6 bases from J, the junction contained 9 bases not matched to a gene. This CDR3 comprises 15 residues. CDR3 region: CATSTWSSGADTQYF. The CDR3 DNA follows: TGTGCCACCAGCACCTGGAGTAGCGGGGCCGATACGCAGTATTTT.

This clonotype was observed a few times. The J gene is TRBJ1-5, the V gene TRBV9; 8 nucleotides line up with TRBD1. The CDR3 extends over 18 amino acids. The V gene's germline CDR1 is SGDLS and CDR2 YYNGEE. With 4 bases clipped from V and 6 bases from J, the junction kept 18 bases outside the gene matches. The CDR3 here is CASSSHEGLTGASQPQHF. In DNA form, the CDR3 reads TGTGCCAGCAGCTCACACGAGGGGCTGACAGGGGCCAGTCAGCCCCAGCATTTT. Together with reference TRBV9 and TRBJ1-5, the CDR3 gives the full variable domain: DSGVTQTPKHLITATGQRVTLRCSPRSGDLSVYWYQQSLDQGLQFLIQYYNGEERAKGNILERFSAQQFPDLHSELNLSSLELGDSALYFCASSSHEGLTGASQPQHFGDGTRLSIL.

Remarks on this clonotype: Germline is not matched at one junction end, which may reflect a read error. The J gene is TRBJ2-2, the V gene TRBV5-1, with D possibly being TRBD1 (6 bases). The CDR3 consists of 14 residues. Germline-derived CDR1 and CDR2 are SGHRS and YFSETQ. The chain's CDR3 is CASSGGENIGELFF. The DNA of the CDR3 is TGCGCCAGCAGCGGGGGCGAGAACATCGGGGAGCTGTTTTTT.

This chain connects TRBV20-1 to TRBJ2-7, with TRBD1 matching 9 bases. Germline lookup yields CDR1 DFQATT and CDR2 SNEGSKA (reference sequence). There are 13 residues in the CDR3. Written as DNA, the CDR3 is TGCAGCCTCCTGGGGACAGGGAACTACGAGCAGTACTTC. Its protein product is CSLLGTGNYEQYF.

This clonotype was seen ten or more times. This chain uses TRBV6-5 with TRBJ1-2; maybe TRBD1 (5 bases). The germline gives CDR1 MNHEY, CDR2 SVGAGI. Trimming removed 4 bases from V and 6 bases from J, with 15 bases in between. The CDR3 loop spans 14 amino acids. CDR3 residues: CASSFRSGSDGYTF. The DNA for the CDR3 is TGTGCCAGCAGTTTCCGGTCAGGGTCGGATGGCTACACCTTC.

This clonotype was seen ten or more times. The genes are TRBV28 and TRBJ2-5, with D perhaps TRBD1 (7 bases). V shed 5 bases and J shed 5 bases, with 18 bases lying between them. The CDR3 consists of 15 residues. CDR1 is MDHEN, CDR2 SYDVKM, per germline. CDR3 amino acids: CASSAPRGARETQYF. For the CDR3, the DNA is TGTGCCAGCAGTGCCCCCAGGGGGGCGAGGGAGACCCAGTACTTC.